The 18 T cell receptor beta chains reported below all come from one sample, sequenced in a study of cytomegalovirus exposure and HLA in healthy donors. This PCR relied on a set of 60 Vbeta primers and 13 Jbeta primers. Generated by immunoSEQ multiplex PCR, the TCRdb table keeps only in-frame clones and is missing some. The sample consists of 150,000 to 200,000 clones, 70% to 80% of them appearing once. The sample taken for sequencing was PBMCs. Receptor source: a man aged 18 to 35 in good health and CMV-seronegative.

The chain is built from TRBV10-3 and TRBJ1-1, with D possibly matching TRBD1 (5 bases). The germline CDR1 and CDR2 sequences are ENHRY and SYGVKD. CDR3 length equals 14 residues. Trimming cost V 10 bases and J 1 base, with 16 bases left between them. CDR3 coding DNA: TGTGCCAGTAAAACCAATCAGGGGAACACTGAAGCTTTCTTT. Amino acids: CASKTNQGNTEAFF.

A few counts support this clone. This chain uses TRBV19 with TRBJ2-5; a possible D gene is TRBD2 (6 bases). V dropped 3 bases and J dropped 5 bases, with 13 bases sitting between them. The CDR3 extends over 14 amino acids. CDR1 LNHDA and CDR2 SQIVND come from the germline V gene (reference sequence). The CDR3 sequence: CASSMRGDRETQYF. In DNA form, the CDR3 reads TGTGCCAGTAGTATGCGGGGTGATAGGGAGACCCAGTACTTC.

The chain carries TRBV11-2 and TRBJ2-5, with 7 bases identical to TRBD1. The length of the CDR3 is 13 residues. Trimming took 5 bases from V and 3 from J; bases not matched to a gene: 3. Germline loops: CDR1 SGHAT, CDR2 FQNNGV. CDR3 sequence reads: CASSEQGKETQYF. CDR3 DNA: TGTGCCAGCAGCGAACAGGGGAAAGAGACCCAGTACTTC.

The chain uses TRBV9 and TRBJ2-7; D may be TRBD2 (8 bases). In germline, CDR1 is SGDLS, CDR2 YYNGEE. The CDR3 is 16 amino acids. Trimming pared 0 bases from V and 3 bases from J, leaving 16 bases between. For the CDR3, the DNA is TGTGCCAGCAGCGTAGGAGGGGGCGGGGGGAACTACGAGCAGTACTTC. Translation: CASSVGGGGGNYEQYF.

V gene TRBV6-5 combines with J gene TRBJ2-1; 8 bases map to TRBD2. The CDR3 length is 13 residues. CDR1 MNHEY and CDR2 SVGAGI come from the germline V gene. V dropped 6 bases and J dropped 8; count of bases not matched to a gene: 6. CDR3 nucleotide sequence: TGTGCCAGCAGGATTAGCGGGACCCATGAGCAGTTCTTC. Translated, it gives CASRISGTHEQFF.

This clone occurred a few times. V gene TRBV7-2 combines with J gene TRBJ1-5; maybe TRBD1 (5 bases). Germline CDR1 SGHTA, CDR2 FQGNSA. CDR3 length: 14 residues. Trimming pared 0 bases from V and 6 bases from J, leaving 9 bases between. The DNA of the CDR3 is TGTGCCAGCAGCTTAGCGGGGCCGGTTCAGCCCCAGCATTTT. Translating it yields CASSLAGPVQPQHF.

V usage is TRBV5-1 and J usage is TRBJ1-2; no reliable D call. CDR1 SGHRS and CDR2 YFSETQ come from the germline V gene. V lost 0 bases and J 5 bases, leaving 8 bases between the germline ends. This CDR3 region has 13 residues. This chain's CDR3 is CASSLDGGYGYTF. CDR3 in DNA: TGCGCCAGCAGCTTGGACGGCGGATATGGCTACACCTTC.

J is TRBJ1-1 and V is TRBV19, with D tentatively TRBD1 (5 bases). With 2 bases removed from V and 0 bases from J, the gap between germline ends came to 16 bases. CDR1 and CDR2 (germline): LNHDA, SQIVND (reference sequence). The CDR3 is made up of 17 amino acids. The CDR3 sequence: CASSIQGATPLNTEAFF. CDR3 in DNA: TGTGCCAGTAGTATACAAGGGGCGACACCATTGAACACTGAAGCTTTCTTT.

The chain combines TRBV15 with TRBJ2-1; D might be TRBD2 (6 bases). Germline V gives CDR1 LNHNV, CDR2 YYDKDF (reference sequence). CDR3 length: 17 amino acids. V shed 0 bases and J shed 5 bases, with 17 bases lying between them. CDR3 loop: CATSRDPGTVINNEQFF. The CDR3 DNA reads TGTGCCACCAGCAGAGATCCAGGGACTGTAATTAACAATGAGCAGTTCTTC.

The chain has TRBV27 and TRBJ2-7; 8 bases line up with TRBD2. The trim removed 2 bases at V and 0 bases at J, leaving 9 bases unmatched. The CDR3 totals 17 residues. CDR1 MNHEY and CDR2 SMNVEV come from the germline V gene (reference sequence). The CDR3 is CASSLISPLAGSYEQYF. In DNA form, the CDR3 reads TGTGCCAGCAGTTTAATATCCCCCCTAGCGGGCTCCTACGAGCAGTACTTC.

The CDR3 loop reads CASSRKDDRRNTEAFF. For the CDR3, the DNA is TGTGCCAGCTCCCGGAAAGACGACAGACGTAACACTGAAGCTTTCTTT. The rearrangement joins TRBV18 to TRBJ1-1; perhaps TRBD1 as D (5 bases). Germline V gene lookup returns CDR1 KGHSH and CDR2 LQKENI. V dropped 6 bases and J dropped 2 bases, with 19 bases sitting between them. The CDR3 is made up of 16 amino acids. Full variable domain (outside the CDR3, taken from reference TRBV18 and TRBJ1-1): NAGVMQNPRHLVRRRGQEARLRCSPMKGHSHVYWYRQLPEEGLKFMVYLQKENIIDESGMPKERFSAEFPKEGPSILRIQQVVRGDSAAYFCASSRKDDRRNTEAFFGQGTRLTVV.

Only a few counts were recorded for this clone. J is TRBJ2-7 and V is TRBV4-3; 11 positions agree with TRBD2. The CDR3 has 17 amino acids. Germline CDR1 LGHNA, CDR2 YSLEER. V gave up 0 bases and J gave up 2 bases; unmatched junction bases: 6. The CDR3 DNA follows: TGCGCCAGCAGCCAAGATTTCAGACTAGCGGGGACCTACGAGCAGTACTTC. It yields the protein CASSQDFRLAGTYEQYF.

The chain carries TRBV11-3 and TRBJ2-7, with TRBD2 identical over 9 bases. Germline values: CDR1 SGHNT, CDR2 YENEEA. The CDR3 covers 15 residues. Trimming removed 1 base from V and 9 bases from J; junction bases left unmatched: 10. The CDR3 region has the DNA TGTGCCAGCAGCTTAGGAAGGACTAGCGATCCTGGGCAGTACTTC. Its protein product is CASSLGRTSDPGQYF.

The chain couples TRBV4-3 to TRBJ2-2, with TRBD1 matching 8 bases. This CDR3 is 17 amino acids long. Germline CDR1 reads LGHNA; CDR2 reads YSLEER. The V and J ends lost 4 bases and 1 base, in that order; junction bases with no gene match: 8. As DNA, the CDR3 is TGCGCCAGCAGCCGGAGTCCCGGGACAGGGAACACCGGGGAGCTGTTTTTT. It yields the protein CASSRSPGTGNTGELFF.

The chain links TRBV5-5 to TRBJ2-1, with D perhaps TRBD2 (5 bases). The CDR3 is made up of 14 amino acids. Trimming removed 4 bases from V and 7 bases from J, with 15 bases in between. CDR1 SGHKS and CDR2 YYEKEE come from the germline V gene (reference sequence). CDR3 in amino acids: CASSHGSPGNEQFF. The CDR3 DNA sequence: TGTGCCAGCAGCCACGGTTCTCCGGGGAATGAGCAGTTCTTC.

The chain links TRBV6-1 to TRBJ1-1; D not certain. This CDR3 is built from 17 residues. Looked up from germline, CDR1 is MNHNS and CDR2 is SASEGT. V lost 0 bases and J lost 6, with 20 bases in between. CDR3 coding DNA: TGTGCCAGCAGTGAAGCGCTTCATCGTTCGGGAATCCCTGAAGCTTTCTTT. As protein: CASSEALHRSGIPEAFF.

The chain is built from TRBV4-3 and TRBJ2-1, with 10 bases lining up with TRBD1. CDR3 size: 20 residues. CDR1 and CDR2 from the germline V gene are LGHNA and YSLEER. With V trimmed by 4 bases and J by 2 bases, 17 bases remained unmatched. CDR3 sequence reads: CASSPLRTGGRDLAYNEQFF. The CDR3 DNA follows: TGCGCCAGCAGCCCCTTGAGGACAGGGGGGCGAGACCTGGCCTACAATGAGCAGTTCTTC.

The V call is TRBV4-1, the J call TRBJ2-1, with 14 bases fitting TRBD2. CDR1 and CDR2 (germline): MGHRA, YSYEKL. CDR3 size: 19 residues. V lost 0 bases to trimming and J lost 7 bases; unmatched junction nucleotides: 11. The CDR3 DNA sequence: TGCGCCAGCAGCCAAGAACCCCCGGGACTAGCGGGGGATAGTAATGAGCAGTTCTTC. It codes for CASSQEPPGLAGDSNEQFF.